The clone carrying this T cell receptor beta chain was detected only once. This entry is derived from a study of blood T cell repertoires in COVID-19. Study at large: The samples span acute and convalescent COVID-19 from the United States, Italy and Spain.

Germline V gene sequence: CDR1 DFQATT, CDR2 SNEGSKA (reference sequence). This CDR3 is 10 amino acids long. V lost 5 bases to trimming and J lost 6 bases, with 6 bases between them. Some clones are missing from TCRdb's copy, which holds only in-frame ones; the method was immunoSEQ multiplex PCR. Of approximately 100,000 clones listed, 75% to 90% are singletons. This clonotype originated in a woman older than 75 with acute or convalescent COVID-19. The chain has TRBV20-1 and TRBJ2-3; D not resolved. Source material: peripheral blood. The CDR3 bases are TGCAGTGCTCGGGTGGATACGCAGTATTTT. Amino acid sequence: CSARVDTQYF.